These T cell receptor beta chains were read from a single sample in a study of Tregs in tolerant kidney transplant recipients. Clones were read by immunoSEQ multiplex PCR, and TCRdb kept only the in-frame ones, dropping some. Of fewer than 80,000 clones in the sample, roughly 98% were seen once. Source: Tregs from blood, taken before the transplant. The receptors derive from a human donor who received a combined kidney and bone marrow transplant. The CDR3 runs from the conserved cysteine through the conserved F or W. Fields, in order: clone size, J gene, D gene, V gene, CDR3 DNA, CDR3 protein. A D gene is named only where the DNA matches it firmly. Clone size appears in some rows only: once, few, many, or a class for an expanded clone.

clone_size: -; j_call: TRBJ2-5; d_call: TRBD1; v_call: TRBV15; cdr3_nt: TGTGCCACCAGCAGAGTCCCTGACAGGGGAGGCGAGACCCAGTACTTC; cdr3_aa: CATSRVPDRGGETQYF
clone_size: -; j_call: TRBJ2-3; d_call: TRBD1; v_call: TRBV11-2; cdr3_nt: TGTGCCAGCAGCTTAGTTTGGGGACAGGGGCCAGATACGCAGTATTTT; cdr3_aa: CASSLVWGQGPDTQYF
clone_size: -; j_call: TRBJ2-1; d_call: -; v_call: TRBV12-5; cdr3_nt: TGTGCTAGTGGTTTTGGCGGGGTCTGGGATGAGCAGTTCTTC; cdr3_aa: CASGFGGVWDEQFF
clone_size: -; j_call: TRBJ2-5; d_call: -; v_call: TRBV28; cdr3_nt: TGTGCCAGCAGTTTATTGCGGGAGACCCAGTACTTC; cdr3_aa: CASSLLRETQYF
clone_size: -; j_call: TRBJ1-3; d_call: -; v_call: TRBV19; cdr3_nt: TGTGCCAGTGCGAGAGGGATGGGAAACACCATATATTTT; cdr3_aa: CASARGMGNTIYF
clone_size: -; j_call: TRBJ2-3; d_call: TRBD1; v_call: TRBV19; cdr3_nt: TGTGCCAGTAGCGGCTACCACAGGGGCTCAGATACGCAGTATTTT; cdr3_aa: CASSGYHRGSDTQYF
clone_size: -; j_call: TRBJ2-1; d_call: TRBD2; v_call: TRBV13; cdr3_nt: TGTGCCAGCAGCTTAGATGGACTAGAGTCTAACTCGCAGTTCTTC; cdr3_aa: CASSLDGLESNSQFF
clone_size: -; j_call: TRBJ1-4; d_call: TRBD1; v_call: TRBV5-4; cdr3_nt: TGTGCCAGCAGCACCCGACAGGGTAGAAAACTGTTTTTT; cdr3_aa: CASSTRQGRKLFF
clone_size: -; j_call: TRBJ2-5; d_call: TRBD2; v_call: TRBV5-6; cdr3_nt: TGTGCCAGCAGCTCCGGACTAGCGCTAGAGACCCAGTACTTC; cdr3_aa: CASSSGLALETQYF
clone_size: once; j_call: TRBJ1-1; d_call: TRBD1; v_call: TRBV19; cdr3_nt: TGTGCCAGTAGTATCGACCACTACAGGGGTAGGGGTGCGAACACTGAAGCTTTCTTT; cdr3_aa: CASSIDHYRGRGANTEAFF
clone_size: -; j_call: TRBJ1-1; d_call: -; v_call: TRBV7-9; cdr3_nt: TGTGCCAGCAGCTTAGATTTGGCAGGGGAGAACACTGAAGCTTTCTTT; cdr3_aa: CASSLDLAGENTEAFF
clone_size: -; j_call: TRBJ2-7; d_call: -; v_call: TRBV6-1; cdr3_nt: -; cdr3_aa: CASILVGQGVYEQYF
clone_size: once; j_call: TRBJ1-3; d_call: TRBD1; v_call: TRBV2; cdr3_nt: TGTGCCAGTGGAAAATCAGGGGGAGAGGGAAACACCATATATTTT; cdr3_aa: CASGKSGGEGNTIYF
clone_size: -; j_call: TRBJ2-5; d_call: TRBD2; v_call: TRBV15; cdr3_nt: TGTGCCACCAGCAGAGTAAGAGCTAGCGGGAGAGTCGGAGAGACCCAGTACTTC; cdr3_aa: CATSRVRASGRVGETQYF
clone_size: -; j_call: TRBJ2-2; d_call: -; v_call: TRBV7-2; cdr3_nt: TGTGCCAGCAGCATTCAAGCGGCCTCGAACACCGGGGAGCTGTTTTTT; cdr3_aa: CASSIQAASNTGELFF
clone_size: -; j_call: TRBJ2-1; d_call: TRBD2; v_call: TRBV6-5; cdr3_nt: TGTGCCAGCAGTCAGCTAGCGGGGGGGTCCTATGAGCAGTTCTTC; cdr3_aa: CASSQLAGGSYEQFF
clone_size: -; j_call: TRBJ2-1; d_call: TRBD2; v_call: TRBV7-9; cdr3_nt: TGTGCCAGCAGCTTGGGGCGGGGGGGAAGCTCCTACAATGAGCAGTTCTTC; cdr3_aa: CASSLGRGGSSYNEQFF
clone_size: -; j_call: TRBJ2-4; d_call: -; v_call: TRBV4-2; cdr3_nt: TGTGCCAGCAGCCACGGGGGTGGGGCCAAAAACATTCAGTACTTC; cdr3_aa: CASSHGGGAKNIQYF
clone_size: -; j_call: TRBJ2-1; d_call: TRBD1; v_call: TRBV9; cdr3_nt: TGTGCCAGCAGCAAAACGACCTCAACCGGGACAGGTGTGTTGAATGAGCAGTTCTTC; cdr3_aa: CASSKTTSTGTGVLNEQFF
clone_size: once; j_call: TRBJ2-1; d_call: TRBD2; v_call: TRBV5-5; cdr3_nt: TGTGCCAGCAGCCCGGCGGGCGGGGGCTCCTACAATGAGCAGTTCTTC; cdr3_aa: CASSPAGGGSYNEQFF
clone_size: -; j_call: TRBJ2-7; d_call: TRBD1; v_call: TRBV7-6; cdr3_nt: TGTGCCAGCAGCTTCGGTACAGGGGTCGGCTCCTACGAGCAGTACTTC; cdr3_aa: CASSFGTGVGSYEQYF
clone_size: -; j_call: TRBJ2-3; d_call: TRBD2; v_call: TRBV16; cdr3_nt: TGTGCCAGCAGCGTACGGGGGGGACCGGATACGCAGTATTTT; cdr3_aa: CASSVRGGPDTQYF
clone_size: -; j_call: TRBJ2-2; d_call: -; v_call: TRBV30; cdr3_nt: TGTGCCTGGAGTATCCAGGGTCTTTCGACCTGGGAGCTGTTTTTT; cdr3_aa: CAWSIQGLSTWELFF
clone_size: once; j_call: TRBJ1-2; d_call: TRBD1; v_call: TRBV2; cdr3_nt: TGTGCCAGCAGGGTACGACAGGGAACCTATGGCTACACCTTC; cdr3_aa: CASRVRQGTYGYTF
clone_size: once; j_call: TRBJ2-5; d_call: TRBD2; v_call: TRBV29-1; cdr3_nt: TGCAGCGCTATATTACTAGCGGGAGGGCCCTCTTCGGAGACCCAGTACTTC; cdr3_aa: CSAILLAGGPSSETQYF
clone_size: -; j_call: TRBJ2-6; d_call: -; v_call: TRBV5-4; cdr3_nt: TGTGCCAGCAGTAGACGGAGACCCGGCTCTGGGGCCAACGTCCTGACTTTC; cdr3_aa: CASSRRRPGSGANVLTF
clone_size: -; j_call: TRBJ1-4; d_call: -; v_call: TRBV27; cdr3_nt: TGTGCCAGCAGCCGTACTGCTAGGGAAAAACTGTTTTTT; cdr3_aa: CASSRTAREKLFF
clone_size: -; j_call: TRBJ1-3; d_call: -; v_call: TRBV6-1; cdr3_nt: TGTGCCAGCAGCAAAGCACAGGACTCTGGAAACACCATATATTTT; cdr3_aa: CASSKAQDSGNTIYF
clone_size: -; j_call: TRBJ2-5; d_call: -; v_call: TRBV5-1; cdr3_nt: TGCGCCAGCAGCTTATTTGGGTCGGGAGAGACCCAGTACTTC; cdr3_aa: CASSLFGSGETQYF
clone_size: -; j_call: TRBJ2-7; d_call: TRBD2; v_call: TRBV5-1; cdr3_nt: TGCGCCAGCAGCTACCTAGCGGGAGGTTTGCACGAGCAGTACTTC; cdr3_aa: CASSYLAGGLHEQYF
clone_size: -; j_call: TRBJ2-5; d_call: TRBD1; v_call: TRBV7-9; cdr3_nt: TGTGCCAGCAGCTCCCGAACAGGGGGCGCAGAGACCCAGTACTTC; cdr3_aa: CASSSRTGGAETQYF
clone_size: -; j_call: TRBJ2-3; d_call: -; v_call: TRBV5-1; cdr3_nt: TGCGCCAGCAGCTTGGGTCTAACCACAGATACGCAGTATTTT; cdr3_aa: CASSLGLTTDTQYF
clone_size: -; j_call: TRBJ2-1; d_call: TRBD2; v_call: TRBV9; cdr3_nt: TGTGCCAGCAGCGTGAGGACTAGCGGGAACATGAGTGAGCAGTTCTTC; cdr3_aa: CASSVRTSGNMSEQFF
clone_size: -; j_call: TRBJ2-7; d_call: TRBD1; v_call: TRBV27; cdr3_nt: TGTGCCAGCAGTTTTAGACAGGGAGCCTACGAGCAGTACTTC; cdr3_aa: CASSFRQGAYEQYF
clone_size: -; j_call: TRBJ2-2; d_call: TRBD2; v_call: TRBV6-6; cdr3_nt: TGTGCCAGCATGCTGCGGGGGGGTATTAGCGGGGAGCTGTTTTTT; cdr3_aa: CASMLRGGISGELFF
clone_size: -; j_call: TRBJ1-2; d_call: -; v_call: TRBV5-6; cdr3_nt: TGTGCCAGCAGCTCACCCTCTTTGAGCGGCTACACCTTC; cdr3_aa: CASSSPSLSGYTF
clone_size: -; j_call: TRBJ2-2; d_call: TRBD1; v_call: TRBV7-6; cdr3_nt: TGTGCCAGCGGCTACAGGGGTAGATCAACTAACACCGGGGAGCTGTTTTTT; cdr3_aa: CASGYRGRSTNTGELFF
clone_size: -; j_call: TRBJ2-2; d_call: TRBD1; v_call: TRBV2; cdr3_nt: TGTGCCAGCAGTCATGCCGGACAGGGTTTACCTGGGGCGAACACCGGGGAGCTGTTTTTT; cdr3_aa: CASSHAGQGLPGANTGELFF
clone_size: -; j_call: TRBJ1-3; d_call: -; v_call: TRBV2; cdr3_nt: TGTGCCAGCAGGACAGACTCTGGAAACACCATATATTTT; cdr3_aa: CASRTDSGNTIYF
clone_size: -; j_call: TRBJ2-1; d_call: TRBD2; v_call: TRBV18; cdr3_nt: TGTGCCAGCTCCGCAACGGGGGGGTTGAACAATGAGCAGTTCTTC; cdr3_aa: CASSATGGLNNEQFF
clone_size: -; j_call: TRBJ2-7; d_call: TRBD2; v_call: TRBV6-1; cdr3_nt: TGTGCCAGCAGTGAAGGGAGGGCGGGGGGTCCAAACTACGAGCAGTACTTC; cdr3_aa: CASSEGRAGGPNYEQYF
clone_size: -; j_call: TRBJ2-5; d_call: TRBD2; v_call: TRBV5-6; cdr3_nt: TGTGCCAGCAGCTTATATTCTAGCGGGCCAGCCCAAGGGGAGCAGTACTTC; cdr3_aa: CASSLYSSGPAQGEQYF
clone_size: once; j_call: TRBJ2-5; d_call: TRBD2; v_call: TRBV10-3; cdr3_nt: TGTGCCATCAGTGAGCCAGATAATCCGAGACTAGCGGGGGGGCCCGAGACCCAGTACTTC; cdr3_aa: CAISEPDNPRLAGGPETQYF
clone_size: -; j_call: TRBJ2-2; d_call: TRBD2; v_call: TRBV4-2; cdr3_nt: TGTGCCAGCAGCCTTCAACTAGCGGGGGGGCTACGCACCGGGGAGCTGTTTTTT; cdr3_aa: CASSLQLAGGLRTGELFF
clone_size: -; j_call: TRBJ2-7; d_call: TRBD1; v_call: TRBV27; cdr3_nt: TGTGCCAGCAGTTTAGGAGACAGGGGGACCTACGAGCAGTACTTC; cdr3_aa: CASSLGDRGTYEQYF
clone_size: -; j_call: TRBJ1-2; d_call: -; v_call: TRBV19; cdr3_nt: TGTGCCAGTAGTATCTCTAACTATGGCTACACCTTC; cdr3_aa: CASSISNYGYTF
clone_size: -; j_call: TRBJ1-3; d_call: TRBD1; v_call: TRBV4-2; cdr3_nt: TGTGCCAGCAGCCAAGAGATCCAGGGGGCCGCTGGAAACACCATATATTTT; cdr3_aa: CASSQEIQGAAGNTIYF
clone_size: -; j_call: TRBJ2-4; d_call: -; v_call: TRBV15; cdr3_nt: TGTGCCACCAGCAGTGGGGTCCGGGGGTGGGAAATTCAGTACTTC; cdr3_aa: CATSSGVRGWEIQYF
clone_size: -; j_call: TRBJ1-2; d_call: TRBD1; v_call: TRBV2; cdr3_nt: TGTGCCAGCAGGAGAGGGGGCATTAACTATGGCTACACCTTC; cdr3_aa: CASRRGGINYGYTF
clone_size: once; j_call: TRBJ2-7; d_call: TRBD1; v_call: TRBV5-1; cdr3_nt: TGCGCCAGCAGCCCGACAGGGCTTATTGGCTACGAGCAGTACTTC; cdr3_aa: CASSPTGLIGYEQYF
clone_size: once; j_call: TRBJ2-3; d_call: -; v_call: TRBV19; cdr3_nt: TGTGCCAGTAGTTGGGGGGGCACAGATACGCAGTATTTT; cdr3_aa: CASSWGGTDTQYF
clone_size: -; j_call: TRBJ1-1; d_call: -; v_call: TRBV2; cdr3_nt: TGTGCCAGCAGCCGGCGGGGGGAGGGTGAAGCTTTCTTT; cdr3_aa: CASSRRGEGEAFF
clone_size: -; j_call: TRBJ1-2; d_call: TRBD1; v_call: TRBV4-2; cdr3_nt: TGTGCCAGCAGCCAAGATCTTCGGGGGACAGGGGATAACTATGGCTACACCTTC; cdr3_aa: CASSQDLRGTGDNYGYTF
clone_size: -; j_call: TRBJ2-6; d_call: TRBD2; v_call: TRBV10-3; cdr3_nt: TGTGCCATCAAAGGGTTCGCTAGCGGGAGTGGAAGCTCTGGGGCCAACGTCCTGACTTTC; cdr3_aa: CAIKGFASGSGSSGANVLTF
clone_size: -; j_call: TRBJ2-1; d_call: TRBD1; v_call: TRBV25-1; cdr3_nt: TGTGCCAGCGTCGATCCGACAGGGCAACAACGTGAGCAGTTCTTC; cdr3_aa: CASVDPTGQQREQFF